The clone carrying this T cell receptor (beta chain) was seen many times. The antigen is undetermined. This sample stems from a study of neurological immune-mediated disorders. V shed 2 bases and J shed 0 bases, with 13 bases lying between them. The CDR3 is made up of 17 amino acids. Looked up from germline, CDR1 is SGHDN and CDR2 is FVKESK. The cDNA came from 5'RACE, which used 10-nucleotide random UMIs. TCRdb reprocessed the 5' RACE reads via MiXCR and lists one record per CDR3 protein. There are about 22,000 distinct CDR3 sequences in the sample; about 9.4% occur only once, and less than 25% lies in the top ten. Whole-study findings and limits: CDR3 amino acid sequences found in expanded clones were never shared across subjects, suggesting private repertoires in all groups.

Sequencing used PBMCs. The clonotype originates from a woman aged 60 to 75 with HTLV-1-associated myelopathy (HAM/TSP). This chain connects TRBV14 to TRBJ1-4; the D is unclear. This CDR3 reads CASSQLRGAATNEKLFF. The CDR3 DNA reads TGTGCCAGCAGCCAACTGCGGGGTGCTGCAACTAATGAAAAACTGTTTTTT. The variable domain in full, completed from reference TRBV14 and TRBJ1-4, reads EAGVTQFPSHSVIEKGQTVTLRCDPISGHDNLYWYRRVMGKEIKFLLHFVKESKQDESGMPNNRFLAERTGGTYSTLKVQPAELEDSGVYFCASSQLRGAATNEKLFFGSGTQLSVL.